A single sample gave rise to the 24 T cell receptor beta chains below, sequenced in a study of long-term antiretroviral therapy in people with HIV. The assay, immunoSEQ v3.0, was run at survey level. The data were produced by immunoSEQ multiplex PCR, yet TCRdb's version contains in-frame clones alone and is incomplete. This sample has 35,000 or so clones; approximately 85% occur once, and the top ten carry under 12%. This material consisted of unsorted PBMCs, taken 2.2 years after starting antiretroviral therapy. Receptor source: a man aged 18 to 30 with HIV.

The chain has TRBV19 and TRBJ2-7; 7 bases agree with TRBD1. V lost 1 base, J lost 3 bases, and 6 bases stayed unmatched. The germline V gene has CDR1 LNHDA and CDR2 SQIVND (reference sequence). CDR3 length: 15 residues. CDR3 in DNA: TGTGCCAGTAGTATAGGTTGGCAGGGGGTCTACGAGCAGTACTTC. Protein sequence: CASSIGWQGVYEQYF.

This chain links TRBV28 with TRBJ1-3; no definite D call. The V end lost 3 bases, the J end lost 2 bases, and 8 bases lay between the germline ends. This CDR3 spans 14 amino acids. Germline CDR1 is MDHEN and CDR2 is SYDVKM. This chain's CDR3 is CASSLRITGNTIYF. In DNA form, the CDR3 reads TGTGCCAGCAGTTTGAGGATAACTGGAAACACCATATATTTT.

J is TRBJ1-5 and V is TRBV5-6, with a weak D call TRBD1 (5 bases). V lost 2 bases and J 8 bases, leaving 14 bases between the germline ends. The germline CDR1 and CDR2 sequences are SGHDT and YYEEEE. The CDR3 is made up of 14 amino acids. CDR3 coding DNA: TGTGCCAGCAGCTTTAGACAGAGGCGGGAGCCCCAGCATTTT. This codes for CASSFRQRREPQHF. The complete variable domain, with remaining parts taken from reference TRBV5-6 and TRBJ1-5, reads DAGVTQSPTHLIKTRGQQVTLRCSPKSGHDTVSWYQQALGQGPQFIFQYYEEEERQRGNFPDRFSGHQFPNYSSELNVNALLLGDSALYLCASSFRQRREPQHFGDGTRLSIL.

The table lists this clone with a count of one. J is TRBJ2-3 and V is TRBV5-6; TRBD2 matches 9 bases. V lost 0 bases, J lost 6 bases, and 8 bases stayed unmatched. CDR1 and CDR2 from the germline V gene are SGHDT and YYEEEE. The CDR3 extends over 16 amino acids. CDR3 sequence (DNA): TGTGCCAGCAGCTTGGGTCCGGGACTAGCTGCGGATACGCAGTATTTT. Translation gives CASSLGPGLAADTQYF. Based on the CDR3 plus reference TRBV5-6 and TRBJ2-3, the full variable domain is DAGVTQSPTHLIKTRGQQVTLRCSPKSGHDTVSWYQQALGQGPQFIFQYYEEEERQRGNFPDRFSGHQFPNYSSELNVNALLLGDSALYLCASSLGPGLAADTQYFGPGTRLTVL.

The chain employs TRBV7-9 and TRBJ1-1; D remains unclear. V dropped 7 bases and J dropped 4 bases, with 19 bases sitting between them. The germline gives CDR1 SEHNR, CDR2 FQNEAQ (reference sequence). The CDR3 length is 15 residues. The CDR3 here is CASIITRYSGTEAFF. The CDR3 DNA reads TGTGCCAGCATCATTACTCGGTACAGTGGCACTGAAGCTTTCTTT. The entire variable domain, with the rest obtained from reference TRBV7-9 and TRBJ1-1, is as follows: DTGVSQNPRHKITKRGQNVTFRCDPISEHNRLYWYRQTLGQGPEFLTYFQNEAQLEKSRLLSDRFSAERPKGSFSTLEIQRTEQGDSAMYLCASIITRYSGTEAFFGQGTRLTVV.

This chain connects TRBV27 to TRBJ2-2; D gene unclear. Germline V gives CDR1 MNHEY, CDR2 SMNVEV (reference sequence). Deletions cut 5 bases from V and 3 bases from J, with 22 bases between. The CDR3 covers 18 residues. DNA for the CDR3: TGTGCCAGCAGTCCCACAACGTACCATACGTTACACACCGGGGAGCTGTTTTTT. Amino acids: CASSPTTYHTLHTGELFF.

This clone has a handful of counts. The rearrangement uses TRBV2 and TRBJ1-6; TRBD1 might be the D (5 bases). CDR3 length: 15 residues. V was cut by 8 bases and J by 9 bases, with 20 bases left in between. Per the germline V gene, CDR1 is SNHLY and CDR2 is FYNNEI. The CDR3 region is CASPISPGESSPLHF. The CDR3, as DNA: TGTGCCAGCCCTATAAGTCCGGGGGAATCTTCACCCCTCCACTTT.

The rearrangement uses TRBV7-3 and TRBJ2-7; D uncertain. This CDR3 region has 13 residues. The ends were cut back, 7 bases at V and 2 bases at J, with 12 bases in the middle. Germline V gene sequence: CDR1 SGHTA, CDR2 FQGTGA. The CDR3 is CASTNGEPYEQYF. Written as DNA, the CDR3 is TGTGCCAGCACCAACGGCGAGCCCTACGAGCAGTACTTC. The variable domain in full, with the rest retrieved from reference TRBV7-3 and TRBJ2-7, is GAGVSQTPSNKVTEKGKYVELRCDPISGHTALYWYRQSLGQGPEFLIYFQGTGAADDSGLPNDRFFAVRPEGSVSTLKIQRTERGDSAVYLCASTNGEPYEQYFGPGTRLTVT.

This clone ranks as medium-sized. This sequence joins TRBV30 and TRBJ1-1, with 8 nucleotides matching TRBD1. This CDR3 comprises 12 residues. V gave up 5 bases and J gave up 8 bases; unmatched junction bases: 7. The germline CDR1 and CDR2 sequences are GTSNPN and SVGIG (reference sequence). CDR3 in amino acids: CAWGQGFVEAFF. For the CDR3, the DNA is TGTGCCTGGGGACAGGGTTTTGTCGAAGCTTTCTTT.

The genes are TRBV7-2 and TRBJ1-3, with 8 positions matching TRBD1. The V gene end was trimmed by 4 bases and the J gene end by 4 bases; junction bases not matched to a gene: 6. CDR3 length equals 15 residues. CDR1 is SGHTA, CDR2 FQGNSA, per germline. The CDR3: CASSSSRDRGNTIYF. CDR3 nucleotide sequence: TGTGCCAGCAGCTCAAGTAGGGACAGGGGAAACACCATATATTTT. The entire variable domain, with the rest obtained from reference TRBV7-2 and TRBJ1-3, is as follows: GAGVSQSPSNKVTEKGKDVELRCDPISGHTALYWYRQSLGQGLEFLIYFQGNSAPDKSGLPSDRFSAERTGGSVSTLTIQRTQQEDSAVYLCASSSSRDRGNTIYFGEGSWLTVV.

The rearrangement uses TRBV5-4 and TRBJ2-5, with D hard to call. The CDR3 length is 14 residues. Looked up from germline, CDR1 is SGHNT and CDR2 is YYREEE (reference sequence). V lost 0 bases and J 4 bases, leaving 10 bases between the germline ends. CDR3 residues: CASSLAPATETQYF. CDR3 nucleotides: TGTGCCAGCAGCTTGGCACCAGCCACAGAGACCCAGTACTTC.

This clone was picked up one time. The chain employs TRBV9 and TRBJ2-7; possible D gene TRBD2, 6 bases. The length of the CDR3 is 15 residues. The germline V gene encodes CDR1 SGDLS and CDR2 YYNGEE. Trimming cost V 2 bases and J 6 bases, with 18 bases left between them. This chain's CDR3 is CASSVAGLRGGEQYF. Here the CDR3 DNA reads TGTGCCAGCAGCGTTGCCGGTTTGAGGGGAGGCGAGCAGTACTTC.

The rearrangement links TRBV7-2 to TRBJ1-2; no reliable D call. CDR1 SGHTA and CDR2 FQGNSA come from the germline V gene. Trimming shortened V by 7 bases and J by 8 bases, and 14 bases separated the two germline ends. The CDR3 length is 12 residues. The CDR3 sequence: CASTVNLGGYTF. For the CDR3, the DNA is TGTGCCAGCACCGTCAACTTGGGGGGCTACACCTTC.

The rearrangement uses TRBV11-2 and TRBJ2-3; 7 positions match TRBD1. V trimming: 5 bases; J trimming: 6 bases; junction bases outside the gene matches: 2. CDR3 length equals 12 residues. CDR1 and CDR2 from the germline V gene are SGHAT and FQNNGV. The CDR3 nucleotides are TGTGCCAGCAGCCTGACAGGGGATACGCAGTATTTT. Its protein is CASSLTGDTQYF.

The DNA of the CDR3 is TGTGCCTGGAGTATAACGGGGAGAGAGCAGTTCTTC. This sequence encodes CAWSITGREQFF. This chain joins TRBV30 and TRBJ2-1; the D gene is possibly TRBD2 (5 bases). V dropped 2 bases and J dropped 10 bases, with 12 bases sitting between them. The CDR3 sequence is 12 residues long. In germline, CDR1 is GTSNPN, CDR2 SVGIG (reference sequence).

This clone was picked up a small number of times. This sequence joins TRBV6-1 and TRBJ2-7; a weak D match, TRBD2 (5 bases). Trimming stripped 6 bases from V and 1 base from J, with 13 bases between. The length of the CDR3 is 14 residues. Per germline, CDR1 MNHNS and CDR2 SASEGT. CDR3 sequence: CASRVPGESYEQYF. CDR3 nucleotides: TGTGCCAGCAGGGTCCCTGGGGAGTCCTACGAGCAGTACTTC.

This clone has just a few counts. This chain joins TRBV4-2 and TRBJ1-2; 8 nucleotides line up with TRBD1. CDR1 and CDR2 from the germline V gene are LGHNA and YNFKEQ. Unmatched junction bases numbered 14, after V lost 3 bases and J lost 8 bases. The CDR3 runs to 16 residues. CDR3: CASSQDPGGGLQGYTF. In DNA, the CDR3 is TGTGCCAGCAGCCAGGATCCAGGGGGCGGTCTACAAGGCTACACCTTC.

The chain links TRBV5-5 to TRBJ1-2, with D possibly TRBD1 on 5 matching bases. V lost 4 bases and J lost 5, with 15 bases in between. CDR1 and CDR2 (germline): SGHKS, YYEKEE (reference sequence). This CDR3 has 14 amino acids. The CDR3 is CASSARQQGYGYTF. CDR3 DNA: TGTGCCAGCAGCGCTCGACAGCAGGGATATGGCTACACCTTC.

This chain joins TRBV10-3 and TRBJ1-1; D remains ambiguous. Germline loops: CDR1 ENHRY, CDR2 SYGVKD. This CDR3 region has 16 residues. The germline V and J ends were trimmed by 10 bases and 0 bases, with 21 bases remaining between them. CDR3 DNA sequence: TGTGCCACCCGCCCCGGACTACAAGCTTTGAACACTGAAGCTTTCTTT. Translation gives CATRPGLQALNTEAFF.

The chain uses TRBV7-9 and TRBJ2-7; 13 bases agree with TRBD2. The CDR3 consists of 16 residues. V shed 1 base, J shed 7 bases, and the junction held 7 bases outside the gene matches. Germline CDR1 is SEHNR and CDR2 is FQNEAQ (reference sequence). The CDR3 loop is CASSLGTSGGADEQYF. The CDR3, as DNA: TGTGCCAGCAGCTTAGGAACTAGCGGGGGGGCCGATGAGCAGTACTTC.

A few counts support this clone. This chain connects TRBV5-4 to TRBJ2-7, with 9 positions matching TRBD1. Trimming removed 0 bases from V and 6 bases from J; junction bases left unmatched: 4. Per germline, CDR1 SGHNT and CDR2 YYREEE (reference sequence). The CDR3 sequence is 14 residues long. For the CDR3, the DNA is TGTGCCAGCAGCTTGGAGAGACAGGGGGGCGAGCAGTACTTC. It is translated as CASSLERQGGEQYF.

V usage is TRBV6-1 and J usage is TRBJ2-7; a weak D match, TRBD1 (5 bases). Trimming shortened V by 2 bases and J by 2 bases, and 13 bases separated the two germline ends. Germline V gene lookup returns CDR1 MNHNS and CDR2 SASEGT. This CDR3 spans 15 amino acids. Here the CDR3 reads CASSEQGVLTYEQYF. CDR3 nucleotides: TGTGCCAGCAGTGAACAAGGGGTACTTACCTACGAGCAGTACTTC.

A single count supports this clone. The V and J genes are TRBV19 and TRBJ2-1, with TRBD1 as a possible D gene (5 bases). This CDR3 is 16 amino acids long. The ends were cut back, 4 bases at V and 4 bases at J, with 17 bases in the middle. CDR1 is LNHDA and CDR2 is SQIVND in the germline V gene (reference sequence). CDR3 sequence (DNA): TGTGCCAGTAGTAGTCTTGGGCAGGGATATTACAATGAGCAGTTCTTC. Translation gives CASSSLGQGYYNEQFF.

The chain combines TRBV4-1 with TRBJ2-7; 14 positions match TRBD2. The CDR3 is 15 amino acids. Germline V gene lookup returns CDR1 MGHRA and CDR2 YSYEKL. V lost 3 bases and J lost 5; bases outside the gene matches: 3. The CDR3 DNA is TGCGCCAGCAGCCAGACGGGACTAGCGGGAGACGAGCAGTACTTC. It yields the protein CASSQTGLAGDEQYF.